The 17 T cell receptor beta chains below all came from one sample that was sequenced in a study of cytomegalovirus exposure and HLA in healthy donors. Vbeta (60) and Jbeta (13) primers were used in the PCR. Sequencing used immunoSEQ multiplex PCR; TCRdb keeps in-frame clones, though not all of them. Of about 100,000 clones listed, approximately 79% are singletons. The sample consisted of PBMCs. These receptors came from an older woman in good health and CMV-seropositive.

This chain's CDR3 is CASSLGQGDFDYGYTF. Written as DNA, the CDR3 is TGTGCCAGCAGCTTAGGACAGGGGGATTTTGACTATGGCTACACCTTC. The chain is built from TRBV7-9 and TRBJ1-2; the match to TRBD1 covers 9 bases. CDR1 is SEHNR, CDR2 FQNEAQ, per germline (reference sequence). The CDR3 sequence is 16 residues long. The trim removed 1 base at V and 3 bases at J, leaving 6 bases unmatched.

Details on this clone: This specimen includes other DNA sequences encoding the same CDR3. CDR3 residues: CASSQDPGGANYGYTF. In nucleotides, the CDR3 is TGCGCCAGCAGCCAAGACCCTGGAGGGGCTAACTATGGCTACACCTTC. The V gene is TRBV4-1, the J gene TRBJ1-2, with a tentative D call TRBD1 (5 bases). CDR1 and CDR2 from the germline V gene are MGHRA and YSYEKL. The length of the CDR3 is 16 residues. Trimming took off 0 bases at V and 0 bases at J, with 11 bases between the two ends.

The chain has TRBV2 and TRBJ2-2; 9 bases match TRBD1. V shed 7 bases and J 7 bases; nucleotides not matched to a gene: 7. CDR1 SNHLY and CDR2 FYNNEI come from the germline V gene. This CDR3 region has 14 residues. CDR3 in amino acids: CASNTGQGFGELFF. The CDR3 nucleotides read TGTGCCAGCAATACGGGACAGGGCTTCGGGGAGCTGTTTTTT. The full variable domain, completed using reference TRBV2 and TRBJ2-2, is EPEVTQTPSHQVTQMGQEVILRCVPISNHLYFYWYRQILGQKVEFLVSFYNNEISEKSEIFDDQFSVERPDGSNFTLKIRSTKLEDSAMYFCASNTGQGFGELFFGEGSRLTVL.

The CDR3 DNA is TGTGCCACCAGCACAGCCGGGGCAGATACGCAGTATTTT. Protein product: CATSTAGADTQYF. This rearrangement joins TRBV15 to TRBJ2-3, with D tentatively TRBD2 (5 bases). CDR1 LNHNV and CDR2 YYDKDF come from the germline V gene (reference sequence). Trimming pared 4 bases from V and 4 bases from J, leaving 9 bases between. The CDR3 extends over 13 amino acids. Variable domain in full (rest from reference TRBV15 and TRBJ2-3): DAMVIQNPRYQVTQFGKPVTLSCSQTLNHNVMYWYQQKSSQAPKLLFHYYDKDFNNEADTPDNFQSRRPNTSFCFLDIRSPGLGDTAMYLCATSTAGADTQYFGPGTRLTVL.

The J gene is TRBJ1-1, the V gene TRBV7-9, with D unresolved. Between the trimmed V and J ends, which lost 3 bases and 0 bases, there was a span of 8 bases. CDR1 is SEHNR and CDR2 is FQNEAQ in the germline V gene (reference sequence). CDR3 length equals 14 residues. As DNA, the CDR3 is TGTGCCAGCAGCTTGAGCAAAATGAACACTGAAGCTTTCTTT. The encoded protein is CASSLSKMNTEAFF.

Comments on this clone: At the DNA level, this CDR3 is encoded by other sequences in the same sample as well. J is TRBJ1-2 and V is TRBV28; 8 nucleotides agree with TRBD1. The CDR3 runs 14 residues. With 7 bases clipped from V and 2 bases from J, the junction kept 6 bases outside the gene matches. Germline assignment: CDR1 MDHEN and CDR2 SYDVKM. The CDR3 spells CASNRQGTNYGYTF. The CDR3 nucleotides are TGTGCCAGCAATCGACAGGGGACGAACTATGGCTACACCTTC.

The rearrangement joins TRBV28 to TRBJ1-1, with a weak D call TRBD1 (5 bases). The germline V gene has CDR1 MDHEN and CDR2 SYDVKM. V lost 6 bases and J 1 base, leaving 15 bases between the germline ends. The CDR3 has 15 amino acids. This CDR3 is CASSYRQSSNTEAFF. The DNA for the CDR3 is TGTGCCAGCAGCTACCGACAGAGTTCGAACACTGAAGCTTTCTTT.

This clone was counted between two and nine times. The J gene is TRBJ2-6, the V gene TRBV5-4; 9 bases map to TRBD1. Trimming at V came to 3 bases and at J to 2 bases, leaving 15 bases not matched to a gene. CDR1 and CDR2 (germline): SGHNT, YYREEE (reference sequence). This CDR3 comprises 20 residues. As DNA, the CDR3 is TGTGCCAGCAGCTCCAGCCAACGGGACAGGGAATCGGCTGGGGCCAACGTCCTGACTTTC. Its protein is CASSSSQRDRESAGANVLTF.

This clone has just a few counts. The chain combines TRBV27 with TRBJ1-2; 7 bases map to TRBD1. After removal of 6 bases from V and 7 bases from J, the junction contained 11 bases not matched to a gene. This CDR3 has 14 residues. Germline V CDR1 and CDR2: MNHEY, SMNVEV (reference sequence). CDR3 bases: TGTGCCAGCAGACCAACAGGGGTAGGTGGTGGCTACACCTTC. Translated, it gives CASRPTGVGGGYTF.

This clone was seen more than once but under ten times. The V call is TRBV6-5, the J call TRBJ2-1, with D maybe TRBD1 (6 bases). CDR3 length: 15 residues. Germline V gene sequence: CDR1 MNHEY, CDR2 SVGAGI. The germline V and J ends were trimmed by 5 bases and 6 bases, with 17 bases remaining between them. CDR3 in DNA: TGTGCCAGCAGTACAACGGGACAATTCGGCAATGAGCAGTTCTTC. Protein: CASSTTGQFGNEQFF.

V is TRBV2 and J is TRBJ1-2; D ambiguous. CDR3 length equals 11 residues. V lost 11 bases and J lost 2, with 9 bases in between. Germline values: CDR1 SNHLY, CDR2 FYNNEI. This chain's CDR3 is CACSGNYGYTF. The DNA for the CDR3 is TGTGCCTGCTCGGGGAACTATGGCTACACCTTC.

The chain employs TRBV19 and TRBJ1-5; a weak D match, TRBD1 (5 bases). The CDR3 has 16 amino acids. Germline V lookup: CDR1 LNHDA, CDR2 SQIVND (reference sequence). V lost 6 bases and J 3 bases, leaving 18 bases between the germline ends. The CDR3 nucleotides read TGTGCCAGTAGCCTTAAGGGAGCGGGACCCAATCAGCCCCAGCATTTT. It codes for CASSLKGAGPNQPQHF.

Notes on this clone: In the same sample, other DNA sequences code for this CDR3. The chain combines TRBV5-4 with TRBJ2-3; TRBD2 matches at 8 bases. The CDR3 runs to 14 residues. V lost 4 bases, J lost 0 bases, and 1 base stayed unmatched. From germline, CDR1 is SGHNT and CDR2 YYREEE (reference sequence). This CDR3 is CASSPSGSTDTQYF. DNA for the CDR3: TGTGCCAGCAGCCCTAGCGGGAGCACAGATACGCAGTATTTT.

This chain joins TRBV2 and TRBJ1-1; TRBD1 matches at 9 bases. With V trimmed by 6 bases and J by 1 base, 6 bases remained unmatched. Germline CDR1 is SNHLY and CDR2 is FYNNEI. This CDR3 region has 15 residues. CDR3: CASSPQGAPNTEAFF. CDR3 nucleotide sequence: TGTGCCAGCAGCCCACAGGGGGCTCCGAACACTGAAGCTTTCTTT. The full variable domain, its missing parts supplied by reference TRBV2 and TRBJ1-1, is EPEVTQTPSHQVTQMGQEVILRCVPISNHLYFYWYRQILGQKVEFLVSFYNNEISEKSEIFDDQFSVERPDGSNFTLKIRSTKLEDSAMYFCASSPQGAPNTEAFFGQGTRLTVV.

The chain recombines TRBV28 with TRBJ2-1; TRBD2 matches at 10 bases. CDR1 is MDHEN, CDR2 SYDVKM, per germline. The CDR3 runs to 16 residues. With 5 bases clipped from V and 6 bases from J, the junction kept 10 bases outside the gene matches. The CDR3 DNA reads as TGTGCCAGCAGTCCGTCTCCGGGACTAGCGTTCAATGAGCAGTTCTTC. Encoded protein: CASSPSPGLAFNEQFF.

The CDR3 loop is CASSLLPGGAYEQYF. For the CDR3, the DNA is TGTGCCAGCAGTTTACTACCAGGGGGCGCCTACGAGCAGTACTTC. V usage is TRBV27 and J usage is TRBJ2-7; 8 bases are a match to TRBD1. This CDR3 spans 15 amino acids. Per germline, CDR1 MNHEY and CDR2 SMNVEV (reference sequence). V lost 2 bases and J lost 2; bases outside the gene matches: 5.

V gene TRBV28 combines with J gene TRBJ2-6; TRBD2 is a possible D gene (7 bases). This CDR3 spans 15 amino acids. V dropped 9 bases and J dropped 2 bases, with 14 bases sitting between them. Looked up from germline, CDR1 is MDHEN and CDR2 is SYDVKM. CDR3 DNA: TGTGCCAGTCTGGGAGGGGGGCCTGGGGCCAACGTCCTGACTTTC. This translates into CASLGGGPGANVLTF.